The clone carrying this TCR beta chain was seen only a few times. Its antigen is currently unknown. The time point was: patch test 1, 2 weeks after DPC sensitization. The treatment denotes: therapeutic diphenylcyclopropenone sensitization with weekly scalp DPC. TCRdb itself ran the RACE reads through MiXCR, one entry per CDR3 protein. The table lists about 120,000 distinct CDR3 sequences, about 13% of them singletons. Trimming pared 4 bases from V and 6 bases from J, leaving 22 bases between. The CDR3 consists of 17 residues. CDR1 KGHSH and CDR2 LQKENI come from the germline V gene. The data derive from a study of human T cells and chemical hapten exposure. Study summary: Slight volume differences across pooled libraries mainly accounted for varying per-sample TCR yields.

Study results and limitations: Expanded TCRs produced significantly more large CDR3 similarity clusters than controls did.

The material was whole blood, obtained in connection with sensitization to the hapten diphenylcyclopropenone (DPC). This chain links TRBV18 with TRBJ1-5; maybe TRBD1 (5 bases). This TCR was recovered from a man aged 18 to 35 with alopecia areata. Some clones in this sample may be carry-over from other donors' samples. The CDR3, as DNA: TGTGCCAGCTCACTAAACTATTTAAGCAGGGAGGGTCAGCCCCAGCATTTT. The encoded protein is CASSLNYLSREGQPQHF.